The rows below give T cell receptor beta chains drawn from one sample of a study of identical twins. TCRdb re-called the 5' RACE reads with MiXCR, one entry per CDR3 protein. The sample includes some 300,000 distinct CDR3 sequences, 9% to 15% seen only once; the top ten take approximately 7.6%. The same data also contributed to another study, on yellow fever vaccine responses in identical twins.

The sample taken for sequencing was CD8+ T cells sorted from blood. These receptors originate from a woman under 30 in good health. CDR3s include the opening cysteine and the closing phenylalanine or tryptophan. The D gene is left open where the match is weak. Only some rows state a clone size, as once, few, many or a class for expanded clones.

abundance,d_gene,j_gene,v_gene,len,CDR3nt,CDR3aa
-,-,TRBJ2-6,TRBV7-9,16,TGTGCCAGCAGCTTCCGAGACAGTTCTGGGGCCAACGTCCTGACTTTC,CASSFRDSSGANVLTF
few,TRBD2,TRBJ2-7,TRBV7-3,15,TGTGCCAGCAGCGTTAGCGGGATTCCCTCCTACGAGCAGTACTTC,CASSVSGIPSYEQYF
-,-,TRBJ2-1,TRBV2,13,TGTGCCAGCCCGGAGGGGGTGGGTAATGAGCAGTTCTTC,CASPEGVGNEQFF
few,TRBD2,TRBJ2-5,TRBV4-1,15,TGCGCCAGCAGCCAAGGACTAGCGGGGGATGAGACCCAGTACTTC,CASSQGLAGDETQYF
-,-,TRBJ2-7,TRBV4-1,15,TGCGCCAGCAGCCAAGAGGCAGTTCCTTCCTACGAGCAGTACTTC,CASSQEAVPSYEQYF
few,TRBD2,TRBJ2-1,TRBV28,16,TGTGCCAGCAGTCTACATAGCGGGGGGTCCTACAATGAGCAGTTCTTC,CASSLHSGGSYNEQFF
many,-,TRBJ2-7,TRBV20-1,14,TGCAGTGCTCAACCGACGGGGAGCTCCTACGAGCAGTACTTC,CSAQPTGSSYEQYF
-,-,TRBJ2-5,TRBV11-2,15,TGTGCCAGCAGCTTTTGGGGTAGAGACCAAGAGACCCAGTACTTC,CASSFWGRDQETQYF
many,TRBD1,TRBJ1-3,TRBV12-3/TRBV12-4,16,TGTGCCAGCAGTTCCCTCACAGGGGGCACCGGAAACACCATATATTTT,CASSSLTGGTGNTIYF
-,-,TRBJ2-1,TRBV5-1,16,TGCGCCAGCAGCTTGGTGACAACCCGCTCCTACAATGAGCAGTTCTTC,CASSLVTTRSYNEQFF
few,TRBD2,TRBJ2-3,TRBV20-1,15,TGCAGTGCTAGTAGACTAGCGGAAATCACAGATACGCAGTATTTT,CSASRLAEITDTQYF
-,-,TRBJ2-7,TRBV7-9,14,TGTGCCAGCAGCTTACCAAGTTTTGGCTACGAGCAGTACTTC,CASSLPSFGYEQYF
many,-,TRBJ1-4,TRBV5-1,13,TGCGCCAGCAGCGGGGGTCTCAATGAAAAACTGTTTTTT,CASSGGLNEKLFF
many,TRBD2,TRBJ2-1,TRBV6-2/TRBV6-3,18,TGTGCCAGCAGTTCCCCCCTGACTGCGGGAGCCACCTACAATGAGCAGTTCTTC,CASSSPLTAGATYNEQFF
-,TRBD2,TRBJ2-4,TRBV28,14,TGTGCCAGCAGTTCGGGACTAGGTAAAAACATTCAGTACTTC,CASSSGLGKNIQYF
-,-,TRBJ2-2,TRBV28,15,TGTGCCAGCAGTGGTGGACTTGGGGACACCGGGGAGCTGTTTTTT,CASSGGLGDTGELFF
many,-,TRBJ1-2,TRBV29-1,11,TGCAGCGCGGACTCCTACTATGGCTACACCTTC,CSADSYYGYTF
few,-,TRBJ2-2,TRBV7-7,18,TGTGCCAGCAGCGGACGAACAACCGGGCAGGGGTACACCGGGGAGCTGTTTTTT,CASSGRTTGQGYTGELFF
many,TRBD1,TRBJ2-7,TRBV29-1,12,TGCAGCGTTATTCAGGGGGCCTACGAGCAGTACTTC,CSVIQGAYEQYF
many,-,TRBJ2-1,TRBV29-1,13,TGCAGCGTTCTGGCAGACCTACTCAATGAGCAGTTCTTC,CSVLADLLNEQFF
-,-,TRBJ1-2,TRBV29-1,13,TGCAGCGTTGAGGGTGGACTGAACTATGGCTACACCTTC,CSVEGGLNYGYTF
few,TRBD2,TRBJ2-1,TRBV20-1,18,TGCAGTGCTAGAGATTACGCGGGGGTTTACCTTACCTACAATGAGCAGTTCTTC,CSARDYAGVYLTYNEQFF
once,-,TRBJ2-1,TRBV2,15,TGTGCCAGCAGTGAGTGGGACTCACCGGCTGGTGAGCAGTTCTTC,CASSEWDSPAGEQFF
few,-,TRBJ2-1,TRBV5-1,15,TGCGCCAGCAGCTTGAGATGCAGGGGTTGCAATGAGCAGTTCTTC,CASSLRCRGCNEQFF
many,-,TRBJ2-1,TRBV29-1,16,TGCAGCGTTCCGGACCCTCGTAGTAGTACCTACAATGAGCAGTTCTTC,CSVPDPRSSTYNEQFF
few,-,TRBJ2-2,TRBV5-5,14,TGTGCCAGCAGCCGGGACGGTTACACCGGGGAGCTGTTTTTT,CASSRDGYTGELFF
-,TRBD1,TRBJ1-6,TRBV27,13,TGTGCCAGCAGGGGACAGGGATTTCAACCCCTCCACTTT,CASRGQGFQPLHF
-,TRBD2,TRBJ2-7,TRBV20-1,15,TGCAGTGCTAGACCACTGGCGGGAGATCGATACGAGCAGTACTTC,CSARPLAGDRYEQYF
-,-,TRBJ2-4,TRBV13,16,TGTGCCAGCAGCTTATCTAGCCCGAGGGCCAAAAACATTCAGTACTTC,CASSLSSPRAKNIQYF
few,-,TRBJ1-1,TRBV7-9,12,TGTGCCAGCAGCTTAGACCACACTGAAGCTTTCTTT,CASSLDHTEAFF
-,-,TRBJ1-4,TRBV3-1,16,TGTGCCAGCAGCCAAGGTGTGGCAGATGAAGGTGAAAAACTGTTTTTT,CASSQGVADEGEKLFF
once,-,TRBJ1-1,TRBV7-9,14,TGTGCCAGCAGCGTAGCAGGGTTGAGCACTGAAGCTTTCTTT,CASSVAGLSTEAFF
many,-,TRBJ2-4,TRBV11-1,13,TGTGCCAGCAGCTTAGTTGGTGAGAACATTCAGTACTTC,CASSLVGENIQYF
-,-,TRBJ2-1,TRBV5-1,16,TGCGCCAGCAGCTTGGCCGGGGGCGGACGGCACAATGAGCAGTTCTTC,CASSLAGGGRHNEQFF
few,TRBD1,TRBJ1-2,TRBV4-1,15,TGCGCCAGCAGCCCGACAGGGGACCCTAACTATGGCTACACCTTC,CASSPTGDPNYGYTF
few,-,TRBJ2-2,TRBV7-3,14,TGTGCCAGCAGCTTAAATTCGTCACCCGGGGAGCTGTTTTTT,CASSLNSSPGELFF
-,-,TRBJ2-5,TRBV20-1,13,TGCAGTGCTAGAGAACAGAACCAAGAGACCCAGTACTTC,CSAREQNQETQYF
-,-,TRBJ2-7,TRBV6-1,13,TGTGCCAGCACCCAGGGCCCCGAATACGAGCAGTACTTC,CASTQGPEYEQYF
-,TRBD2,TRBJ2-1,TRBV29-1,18,TGCAGCGTTGAGGGACTAGAACCAAAGGCGGCTGGATACAATGAGCAGTTCTTC,CSVEGLEPKAAGYNEQFF
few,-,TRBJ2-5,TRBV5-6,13,TGTGCCAGCAGCAACCGGGAGAAAGAGACCCAGTACTTC,CASSNREKETQYF
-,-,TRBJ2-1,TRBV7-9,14,TGTGCCAGCAGCTTAAGACTAGATCGGGATGAGCAGTTCTTC,CASSLRLDRDEQFF
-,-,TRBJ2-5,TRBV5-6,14,TGTGCCAGCAGCTCGTCGACAGGAAAAGAGACCCAGTACTTC,CASSSSTGKETQYF
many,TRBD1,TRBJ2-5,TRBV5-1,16,TGCGCCAGCAGTCCACTACAGGGGGCTTCCGGAGAGACCCAGTACTTC,CASSPLQGASGETQYF
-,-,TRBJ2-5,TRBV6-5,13,TGTGCCAGCAGTTACCCCTACGGGGAGACCCAGTACTTC,CASSYPYGETQYF
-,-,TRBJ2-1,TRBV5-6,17,TGTGCCAGCAGCTTGGGGGCCCTAGCGTGGTCATACAATGAGCAGTTCTTC,CASSLGALAWSYNEQFF
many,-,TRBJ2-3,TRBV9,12,TGTGCCAGCAGCGTAGAAGCAGATACGCAGTATTTT,CASSVEADTQYF
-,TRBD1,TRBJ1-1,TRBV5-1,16,TGCGCCAGCAGCCCAGGGACAGGGTGGTTTCGGACTGAAGCTTTCTTT,CASSPGTGWFRTEAFF
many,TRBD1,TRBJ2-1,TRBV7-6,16,TGTGCCAGCAGCTCTTCAGGGGGAAGCTCCTACAATGAGCAGTTCTTC,CASSSSGGSSYNEQFF
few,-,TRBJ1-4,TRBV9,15,TGTGCCAGCAGCGCCTCCGGTGTAGGGTACGAAAAACTGTTTTTT,CASSASGVGYEKLFF
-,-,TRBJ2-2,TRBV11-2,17,TGTGCCAGCAGCTTAGAAACCGGGACGGTTAACACCGGGGAGCTGTTTTTT,CASSLETGTVNTGELFF